This entry is about one T cell receptor (beta chain). Its antigen is unidentified. This entry comes from a study of OX40 agonist ivuxolimab in advanced cancers. Study in general: At 0.01 to 10 mg/kg, ivuxolimab was administered intravenously to patients every 2 weeks.

General study findings and limits: Patients who responded partially at 0.1-3.0 mg/kg showed clonal expansion ranking among the lowest.

TCRdb's copy holds only in-frame clones and misses some; the assay was immunoSEQ multiplex PCR. The sample consists of 35,000 to 40,000 clones, about 88% of them appearing once. The TCR was taken from an adult with an advanced solid tumor such as melanoma, head and neck, liver or kidney cancer. Sequences were derived from CD4+ or CD8+ T cells sorted from blood, sampled in a trial of the OX40 agonist ivuxolimab.

The CDR3 reads CASSPILTGELFF. DNA of the CDR3: TGTGCCAGCAGCCCGATACTAACAGGGGAGCTGTTTTTT. This chain joins TRBV27 and TRBJ2-2; D unresolved. Trimming took off 6 bases at V and 8 bases at J, with 13 bases between the two ends. The CDR3 is made up of 13 amino acids. Germline V lookup: CDR1 MNHEY, CDR2 SMNVEV (reference sequence).